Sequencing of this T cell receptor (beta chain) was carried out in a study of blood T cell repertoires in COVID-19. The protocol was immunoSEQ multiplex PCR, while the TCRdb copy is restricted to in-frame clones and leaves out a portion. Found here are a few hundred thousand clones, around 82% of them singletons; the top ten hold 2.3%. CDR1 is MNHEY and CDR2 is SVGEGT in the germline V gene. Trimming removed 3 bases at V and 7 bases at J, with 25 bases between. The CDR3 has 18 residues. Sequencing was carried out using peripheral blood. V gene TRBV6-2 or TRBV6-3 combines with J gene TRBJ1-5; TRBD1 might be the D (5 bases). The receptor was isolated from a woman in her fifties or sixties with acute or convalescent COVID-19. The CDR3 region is CASSYPLVKIREGQPQHF. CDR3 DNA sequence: TGTGCCAGCAGTTATCCTTTGGTTAAAATCAGGGAAGGACAGCCCCAGCATTTT.